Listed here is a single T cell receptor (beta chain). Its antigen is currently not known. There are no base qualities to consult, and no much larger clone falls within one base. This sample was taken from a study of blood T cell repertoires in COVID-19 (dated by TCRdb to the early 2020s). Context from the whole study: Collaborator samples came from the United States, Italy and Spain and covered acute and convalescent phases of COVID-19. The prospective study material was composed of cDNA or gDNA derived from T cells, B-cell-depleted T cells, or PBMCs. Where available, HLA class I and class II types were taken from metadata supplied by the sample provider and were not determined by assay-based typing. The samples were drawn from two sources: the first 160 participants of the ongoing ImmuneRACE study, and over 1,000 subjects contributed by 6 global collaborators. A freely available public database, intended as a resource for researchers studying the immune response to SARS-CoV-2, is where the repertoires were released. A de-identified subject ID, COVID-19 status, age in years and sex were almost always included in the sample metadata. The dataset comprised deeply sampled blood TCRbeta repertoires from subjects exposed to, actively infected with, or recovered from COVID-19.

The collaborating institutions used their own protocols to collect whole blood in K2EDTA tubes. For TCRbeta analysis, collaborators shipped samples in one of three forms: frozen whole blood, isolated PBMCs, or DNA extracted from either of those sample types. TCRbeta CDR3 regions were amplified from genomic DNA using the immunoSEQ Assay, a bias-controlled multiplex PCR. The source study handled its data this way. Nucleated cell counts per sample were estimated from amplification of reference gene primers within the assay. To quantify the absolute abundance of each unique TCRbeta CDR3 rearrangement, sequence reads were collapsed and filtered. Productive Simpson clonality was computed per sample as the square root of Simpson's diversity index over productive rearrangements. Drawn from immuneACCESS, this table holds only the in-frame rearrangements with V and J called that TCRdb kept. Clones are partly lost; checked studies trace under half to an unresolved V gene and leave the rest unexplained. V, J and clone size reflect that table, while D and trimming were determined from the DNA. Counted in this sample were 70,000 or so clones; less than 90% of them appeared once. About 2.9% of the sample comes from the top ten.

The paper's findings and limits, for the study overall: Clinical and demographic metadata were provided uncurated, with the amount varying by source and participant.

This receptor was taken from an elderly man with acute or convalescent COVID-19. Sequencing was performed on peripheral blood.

The CDR3 reads CASSEGNRGASNQPQHF. The nucleotides are TGTGCCAGCAGTGAAGGGAACAGGGGGGCTAGCAATCAGCCCCAGCATTTT. The chain uses TRBV6-1 and TRBJ1-5, and TRBD1 aligns with 8 junction nucleotides. Germline trimming: 1 base from V, 0 bases from J; junction bases outside gene matches: 5. Based on the germline V gene, the CDR1 and CDR2 sequences are MNHNS and SASEGT. The CDR3 spans 17 residues, from the cysteine through the phenylalanine. This entry keeps only the CDR3 DNA: 51 bases, framed from base 1.